One T cell receptor beta chain is described in this entry. The data are from a study of blood T cell repertoires in COVID-19. Study information: T cells, B-cell-depleted T cells, or PBMCs provided the cDNA or gDNA that served as material.

Repertoires were generated with immunoSEQ multiplex PCR, while TCRdb's copy carries only in-frame clones and drops some. The repertoire holds some 180,000 clones, with 70% to 90% as singletons. The germline CDR1 and CDR2 sequences are SGHAT and FQNNGV. V lost 0 bases to trimming and J lost 4 bases, with 9 bases between them. The CDR3 extends over 15 amino acids. The V and J genes are TRBV11-2 and TRBJ2-2, with a weak D call TRBD2 (5 bases). The sequencing sample was made of peripheral blood. The clonotype was recovered from an elderly woman with COVID-19, enrolled during active disease. CDR3: CASSLDHRGTGELFF. The CDR3, as DNA: TGTGCCAGCAGCTTAGATCACCGGGGCACCGGGGAGCTGTTTTTT.